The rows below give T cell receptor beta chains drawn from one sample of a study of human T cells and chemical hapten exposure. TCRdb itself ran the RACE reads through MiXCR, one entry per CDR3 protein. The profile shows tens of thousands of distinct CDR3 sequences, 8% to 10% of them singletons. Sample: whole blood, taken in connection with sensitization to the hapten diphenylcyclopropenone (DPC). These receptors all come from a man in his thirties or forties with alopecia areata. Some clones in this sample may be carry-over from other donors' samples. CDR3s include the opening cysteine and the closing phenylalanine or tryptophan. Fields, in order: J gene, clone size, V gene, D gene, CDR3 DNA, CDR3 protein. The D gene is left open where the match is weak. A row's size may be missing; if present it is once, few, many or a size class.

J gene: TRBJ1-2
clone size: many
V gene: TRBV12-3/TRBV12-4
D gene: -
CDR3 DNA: TGTGCCAGCAGTAGCCTTCCGAAAGATGGCTACACCTTC
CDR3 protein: CASSSLPKDGYTF

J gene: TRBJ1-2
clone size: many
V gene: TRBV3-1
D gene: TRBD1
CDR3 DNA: TGTGCCAGCAGCCAGGTTGGGACAGATCGTGATGGCTACACCTTC
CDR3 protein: CASSQVGTDRDGYTF

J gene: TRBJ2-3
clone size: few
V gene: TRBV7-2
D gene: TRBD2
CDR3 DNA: TGTGCCAGCAGCTCCACAGCGGGGGGGCGGGCAGATACGCAGTATTTT
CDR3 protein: CASSSTAGGRADTQYF

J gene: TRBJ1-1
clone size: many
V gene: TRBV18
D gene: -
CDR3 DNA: TGTGCCAGCTCACCACGGGGCGAAGAGGGCACTGAAGCTTTCTTT
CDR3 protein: CASSPRGEEGTEAFF

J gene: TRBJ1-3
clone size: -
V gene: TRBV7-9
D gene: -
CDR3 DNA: TGTGCCAGCAGCTTAGTGGCGACATCTGGAAACACCATATATTTT
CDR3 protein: CASSLVATSGNTIYF

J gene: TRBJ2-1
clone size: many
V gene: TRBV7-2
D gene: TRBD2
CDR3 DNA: TGTGCCAGCAGCTTAATTGTAGTAGCGGGAGGGGGAAATGAGCAGTTCTTC
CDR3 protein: CASSLIVVAGGGNEQFF

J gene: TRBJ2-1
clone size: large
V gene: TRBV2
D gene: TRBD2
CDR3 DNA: TGTGCCAGCAGTACCGGGCCCTACCCTCCCCTAGCGGGTCCCAATGAGCAGTTCTTC
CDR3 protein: CASSTGPYPPLAGPNEQFF

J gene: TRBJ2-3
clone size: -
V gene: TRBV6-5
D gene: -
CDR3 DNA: TGTGCCAGCAGCCGAGAGAGGGACAGCACAGATACGCAGTATTTT
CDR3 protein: CASSRERDSTDTQYF

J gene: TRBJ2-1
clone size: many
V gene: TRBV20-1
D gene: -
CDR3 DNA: TGCAGTGCTGAGCCTCGAGATGAGCAGTTCTTC
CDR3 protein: CSAEPRDEQFF

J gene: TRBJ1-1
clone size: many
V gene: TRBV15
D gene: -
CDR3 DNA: TGTGCCACCAGCAGAGATCCAGGGCCGAACACTGAAGCTTTCTTT
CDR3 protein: CATSRDPGPNTEAFF

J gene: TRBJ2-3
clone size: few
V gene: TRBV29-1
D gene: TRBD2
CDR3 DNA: TGCAGCGTTGTGGGACTATACACAGATACGCAGTATTTT
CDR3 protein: CSVVGLYTDTQYF

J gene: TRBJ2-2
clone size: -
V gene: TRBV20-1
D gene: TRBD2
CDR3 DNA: TGCAGTGCTGTAGGAGCAGCGGGAGGGAACACCGGGGAGCTGTTTTTT
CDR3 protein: CSAVGAAGGNTGELFF